This paragraph covers one TCR beta chain sequence. Documented time point: pretreatment peripheral blood. These data are taken from a study of PD-L1 blockade in urothelial cancer. The wider study: Blood underwent analysis 3 weeks (second dose) and 6 weeks after treatment began.

Clones were read by immunoSEQ multiplex PCR, and TCRdb kept only the in-frame ones, dropping some. The data hold about 55,000 clones, with around 84% observed a single time. The CDR3 contains 19 residues. Trimming took off 5 bases at V and 0 bases at J, with 24 bases between the two ends. Per the germline V gene, CDR1 is SGHNT and CDR2 is YYREEE (reference sequence). The sequences come from PBMCs, collected around atezolizumab (anti-PD-L1) treatment. The chain joins TRBV5-4 to TRBJ1-3; D gene uncertain. This clonotype was sampled from a man aged 50-59 years with urothelial cancer. The CDR3 here is CASRTFGPRETRSGNTIYF. DNA for the CDR3: TGTGCCAGCAGGACTTTTGGTCCGAGGGAAACCCGCTCTGGAAACACCATATATTTT. The full variable domain, completed using reference TRBV5-4 and TRBJ1-3, is ETGVTQSPTHLIKTRGQQVTLRCSSQSGHNTVSWYQQALGQGPQFIFQYYREEENGRGNFPPRFSGLQFPNYSSELNVNALELDDSALYLCASRTFGPRETRSGNTIYFGEGSWLTVV.